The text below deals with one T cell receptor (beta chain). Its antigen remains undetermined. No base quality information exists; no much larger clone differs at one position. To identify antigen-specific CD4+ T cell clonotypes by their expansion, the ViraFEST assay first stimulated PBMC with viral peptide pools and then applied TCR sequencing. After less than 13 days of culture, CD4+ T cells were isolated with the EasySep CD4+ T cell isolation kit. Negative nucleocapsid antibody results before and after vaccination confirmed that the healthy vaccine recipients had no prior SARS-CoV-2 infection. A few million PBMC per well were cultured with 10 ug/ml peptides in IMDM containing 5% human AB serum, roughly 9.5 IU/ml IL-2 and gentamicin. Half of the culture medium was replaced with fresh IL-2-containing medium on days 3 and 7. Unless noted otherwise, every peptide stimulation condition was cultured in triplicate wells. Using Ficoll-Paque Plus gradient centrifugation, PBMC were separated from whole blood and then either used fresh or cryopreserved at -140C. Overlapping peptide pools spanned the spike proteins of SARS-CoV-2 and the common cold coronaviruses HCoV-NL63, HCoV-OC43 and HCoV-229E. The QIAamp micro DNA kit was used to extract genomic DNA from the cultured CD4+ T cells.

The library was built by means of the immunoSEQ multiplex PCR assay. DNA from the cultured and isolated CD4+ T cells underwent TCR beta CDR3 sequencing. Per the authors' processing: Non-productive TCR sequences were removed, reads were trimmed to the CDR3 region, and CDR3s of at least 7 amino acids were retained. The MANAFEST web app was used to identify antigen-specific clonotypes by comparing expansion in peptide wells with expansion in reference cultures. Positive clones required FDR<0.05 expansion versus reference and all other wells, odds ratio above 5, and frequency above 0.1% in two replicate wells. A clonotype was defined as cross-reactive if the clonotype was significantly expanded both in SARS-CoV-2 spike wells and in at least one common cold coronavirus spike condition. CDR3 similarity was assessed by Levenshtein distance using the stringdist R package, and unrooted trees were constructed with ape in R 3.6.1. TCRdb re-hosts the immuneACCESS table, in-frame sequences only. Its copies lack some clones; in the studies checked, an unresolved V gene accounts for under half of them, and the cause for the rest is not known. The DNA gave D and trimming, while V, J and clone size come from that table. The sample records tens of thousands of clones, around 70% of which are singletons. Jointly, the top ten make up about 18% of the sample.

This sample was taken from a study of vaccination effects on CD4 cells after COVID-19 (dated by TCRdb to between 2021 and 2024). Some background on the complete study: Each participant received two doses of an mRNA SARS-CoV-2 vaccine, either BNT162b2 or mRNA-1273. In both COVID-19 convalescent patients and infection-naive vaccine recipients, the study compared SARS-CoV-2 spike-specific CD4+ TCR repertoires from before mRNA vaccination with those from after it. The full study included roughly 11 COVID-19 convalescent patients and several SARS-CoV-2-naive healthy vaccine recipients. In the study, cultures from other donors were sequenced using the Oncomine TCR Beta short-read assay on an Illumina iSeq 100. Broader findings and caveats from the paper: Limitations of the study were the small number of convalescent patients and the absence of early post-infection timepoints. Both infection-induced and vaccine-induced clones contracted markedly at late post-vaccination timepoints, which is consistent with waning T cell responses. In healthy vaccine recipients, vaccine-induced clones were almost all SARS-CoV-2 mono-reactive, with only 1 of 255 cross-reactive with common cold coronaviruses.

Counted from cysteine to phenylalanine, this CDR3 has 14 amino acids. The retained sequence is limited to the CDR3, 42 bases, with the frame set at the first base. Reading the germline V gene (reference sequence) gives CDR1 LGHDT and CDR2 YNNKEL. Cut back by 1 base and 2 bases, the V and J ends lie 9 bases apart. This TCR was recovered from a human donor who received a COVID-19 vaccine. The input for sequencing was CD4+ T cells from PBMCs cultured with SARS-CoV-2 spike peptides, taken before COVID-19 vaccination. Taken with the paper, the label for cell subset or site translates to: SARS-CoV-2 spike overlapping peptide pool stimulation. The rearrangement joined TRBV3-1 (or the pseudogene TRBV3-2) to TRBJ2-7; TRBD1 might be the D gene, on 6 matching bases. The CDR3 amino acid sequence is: CASSQGTGTYEQYF. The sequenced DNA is TGTGCCAGCAGCCAAGGCACAGGGACCTACGAGCAGTACTTC.